These 28 T cell receptor beta chains were sequenced from one sample in a study of cytomegalovirus exposure and HLA in healthy donors. Sequencing used immunoSEQ multiplex PCR; TCRdb keeps in-frame clones, though not all of them. The table records some 69,000 clones, 90% to 95% of them present only once. Sequenced material: PBMCs. Receptor source: a man between 18 and 35 years old in good health and CMV-seropositive.

The chain recombines TRBV19 with TRBJ2-2; the D gene is possibly TRBD2 (7 bases). Trimming left V 6 bases short and J 4 bases short, with 18 bases between. Germline CDR1 is LNHDA and CDR2 is SQIVND (reference sequence). CDR3 length: 16 amino acids. The CDR3 DNA sequence: TGTGCCAGTAGGCCCGGCCGGGGGGCTGGCACCGGGGAGCTGTTTTTT. Its translation is CASRPGRGAGTGELFF.

This chain uses TRBV5-1 with TRBJ2-3; D not certain. Germline CDR1 SGHRS, CDR2 YFSETQ. Between the trimmed V and J ends, which lost 4 bases and 0 bases, there was a span of 6 bases. This CDR3 has 13 amino acids. The CDR3 region is CASSRRSTDTQYF. CDR3 nucleotides: TGCGCCAGCAGCCGGCGGAGCACAGATACGCAGTATTTT.

The chain has TRBV18 and TRBJ1-2, with TRBD1 matching over 9 bases. J lost 9 bases, V lost 6 bases, and 8 bases had no gene match. In germline, CDR1 is KGHSH, CDR2 LQKENI. The CDR3 is 13 amino acids. CDR3: CASSPGTGLSYTF. The CDR3 nucleotides read TGTGCCAGCTCCCCAGGGACAGGGTTAAGCTACACCTTC.

V is TRBV30 and J is TRBJ2-7; D possibly corresponds to TRBD2 (6 bases). Germline assignment: CDR1 GTSNPN and CDR2 SVGIG (reference sequence). Trimming took 4 bases from V and 7 from J, leaving 14 bases between them. This CDR3 has 12 amino acids. The DNA for the CDR3 is TGTGCCTGGACTGCGGGACCTCGAGAGCAGTACTTC. This gives the protein CAWTAGPREQYF.

The rearrangement joins TRBV4-3 to TRBJ1-2; TRBD1 aligns across 7 bases. Per germline, CDR1 LGHNA and CDR2 YSLEER. The CDR3 is made up of 15 amino acids. V was clipped by 1 base and J by 1 base; unmatched bases: 3. CDR3 sequence (DNA): TGCGCCAGCAGCCAAGGGACAGGAGTTAACTATGGCTACACCTTC. Its protein product is CASSQGTGVNYGYTF.

The rearrangement links TRBV27 to TRBJ1-1; D is perhaps TRBD1 (6 bases). The ends were cut back, 5 bases at V and 2 bases at J, with 15 bases in the middle. This CDR3 spans 15 amino acids. Germline lookup yields CDR1 MNHEY and CDR2 SMNVEV (reference sequence). The CDR3 sequence is CASSMTGTLNTEAFF. The CDR3 DNA reads TGTGCCAGCAGTATGACCGGGACACTAAACACTGAAGCTTTCTTT.

The chain recombines TRBV7-2 with TRBJ2-5; no clear D. CDR1 and CDR2 (germline): SGHTA, FQGNSA. The CDR3 extends over 16 amino acids. Trimming stripped 7 bases from V and 5 bases from J, with 23 bases between. Here the CDR3 reads CASTNQKARGMETQYF. The CDR3 coding sequence is TGTGCCAGCACCAATCAGAAGGCCAGAGGCATGGAGACCCAGTACTTC. Full variable domain (rest looked up from reference TRBV7-2 and TRBJ2-5): GAGVSQSPSNKVTEKGKDVELRCDPISGHTALYWYRQSLGQGLEFLIYFQGNSAPDKSGLPSDRFSAERTGGSVSTLTIQRTQQEDSAVYLCASTNQKARGMETQYFGPGTRLLVL.

This clone was detected only once. This rearrangement joins TRBV7-2 to TRBJ1-1; TRBD1 aligns across 11 bases. CDR1 is SGHTA, CDR2 FQGNSA, per germline. The CDR3 loop spans 15 amino acids. V lost 3 bases and J lost 5; bases outside the gene matches: 5. The DNA of the CDR3 is TGTGCCAGCAGCTTCAGGACAGGGGGCTATACTGAAGCTTTCTTT. It is translated as CASSFRTGGYTEAFF.

The chain recombines TRBV2 with TRBJ1-4; D gene uncertain. V lost 11 bases and J lost 0, with 22 bases in between. The CDR3 has 17 amino acids. Germline loops: CDR1 SNHLY, CDR2 FYNNEI. The CDR3: CAFSSALGFSTNEKLFF. In DNA form, the CDR3 reads TGTGCCTTCAGCTCAGCGCTTGGGTTCTCAACTAATGAAAAACTGTTTTTT.

This rearrangement joins TRBV29-1 to TRBJ2-7; D remains unclear. V was cut by 2 bases and J by 3 bases, with 8 bases left in between. CDR1 is SQVTM, CDR2 ANQGSEA, per germline. This CDR3 is 12 amino acids long. CDR3 sequence: CSVEIQVYEQYF. The CDR3 nucleotides are TGCAGCGTTGAAATTCAGGTCTACGAGCAGTACTTC.

V is TRBV5-1 and J is TRBJ2-3; a weak D match, TRBD2 (5 bases). CDR1 is SGHRS, CDR2 YFSETQ, per germline. Deletions cut 2 bases from V and 0 bases from J, with 10 bases between. The CDR3 extends over 15 amino acids. This CDR3 reads CASSFAGVSTDTQYF. Written as DNA, the CDR3 is TGCGCCAGCAGCTTCGCCGGGGTGAGCACAGATACGCAGTATTTT. Full variable domain (remainder filled in from reference TRBV5-1 and TRBJ2-3): KAGVTQTPRYLIKTRGQQVTLSCSPISGHRSVSWYQQTPGQGLQFLFEYFSETQRNKGNFPGRFSGRQFSNSRSEMNVSTLELGDSALYLCASSFAGVSTDTQYFGPGTRLTVL.

In this sample, this clone turned up once. The chain has TRBV7-3 and TRBJ1-2; D is uncertain. Deletions cut 0 bases from V and 3 bases from J, with 8 bases between. Looked up from germline, CDR1 is SGHTA and CDR2 is FQGTGA. CDR3 length: 14 amino acids. Here the CDR3 reads CASSLTGDDYGYTF. In DNA, the CDR3 is TGTGCCAGCAGCTTAACCGGGGATGACTATGGCTACACCTTC.

The J gene is TRBJ2-5, the V gene TRBV6-1; 9 bases agree with TRBD1. The CDR3 runs to 15 residues. The V and J ends lost 3 bases and 5 bases, in that order; junction bases with no gene match: 7. Germline CDR1 MNHNS, CDR2 SASEGT. The CDR3, as DNA: TGTGCCAGCAGTGACCCGGGACAGGGTAGGGAGACCCAGTACTTC. It translates to CASSDPGQGRETQYF.

The CDR3 DNA is TGCGCCAGCAGCCAAGCGACTAGCGCTAACGAGCAGTACTTC. This translates into CASSQATSANEQYF. The rearrangement uses TRBV4-1 and TRBJ2-7; TRBD2 agrees at 8 bases. Germline CDR1 reads MGHRA; CDR2 reads YSYEKL. With V trimmed by 1 base and J by 5 bases, 4 bases remained unmatched. The CDR3 consists of 14 residues.

The V gene is TRBV6-5, the J gene TRBJ1-1; no clear D gene. The germline V gene has CDR1 MNHEY and CDR2 SVGAGI. CDR3 length equals 14 residues. V gave up 0 bases and J gave up 0 bases, with 5 bases separating them. The CDR3 loop is CASSYSAMNTEAFF. In nucleotides, the CDR3 is TGTGCCAGCAGTTACTCAGCCATGAACACTGAAGCTTTCTTT.

The chain uses TRBV18 and TRBJ1-4; D possibly corresponds to TRBD1 (6 bases). The CDR3 is 18 amino acids. The V gene's germline CDR1 is KGHSH and CDR2 LQKENI. The ends were cut back, 8 bases at V and 5 bases at J, with 27 bases in the middle. The CDR3 loop is CASQPDPKGTILNEKLFF. For the CDR3, the DNA is TGTGCCAGCCAACCCGACCCCAAAGGGACAATCTTAAATGAAAAACTGTTTTTT.

This clone came up once. This chain connects TRBV11-3 to TRBJ2-3; D gene unclear. This CDR3 is 12 amino acids long. The V end was cut by 1 base, the J end by 5 bases, with 4 bases between. Germline V lookup: CDR1 SGHNT, CDR2 YENEEA. The CDR3 DNA follows: TGTGCCAGCAGCTTAGGTAGAGATACGCAGTATTTT. Encoded protein: CASSLGRDTQYF.

V usage is TRBV30 and J usage is TRBJ1-5, with a tentative D call TRBD1 (6 bases). Germline V lookup: CDR1 GTSNPN, CDR2 SVGIG (reference sequence). The CDR3 spans 16 residues. V was pared by 2 bases and J by 2 bases, with 16 bases between. CDR3 coding DNA: TGTGCCTGGAGTTTGGGCACTGGGGGCGGCAATCAGCCCCAGCATTTT. It yields the protein CAWSLGTGGGNQPQHF.

V and J are TRBV6-6 and TRBJ2-1, with 10 bases aligning to TRBD2. V lost 6 bases and J lost 9; bases outside the gene matches: 11. The CDR3 extends over 15 amino acids. Germline V CDR1 and CDR2: MNHNY, SVGAGI (reference sequence). The CDR3 bases are TGTGCCAGCAGCCTCCTAGCGGGAGACTTCAGTGAGCAGTTCTTC. It codes for CASSLLAGDFSEQFF.

The V call is TRBV7-2, the J call TRBJ1-5, with TRBD1 as a possible D gene (5 bases). Germline V CDR1 and CDR2: SGHTA, FQGNSA. The CDR3 consists of 16 residues. With 1 base removed from V and 4 bases from J, the gap between germline ends came to 14 bases. This CDR3 reads CASSLVPGGLNQPQHF. The CDR3 DNA sequence: TGTGCCAGCAGCTTAGTTCCCGGGGGACTGAATCAGCCCCAGCATTTT.

This chain uses TRBV5-1 with TRBJ2-4, with 10 bases that match TRBD1. V was clipped by 2 bases and J by 8 bases; unmatched bases: 7. From germline, CDR1 is SGHRS and CDR2 YFSETQ. This CDR3 has 15 amino acids. The CDR3 protein is CASSLDRGLEDIQYF. CDR3 DNA sequence: TGCGCCAGCAGCTTAGACAGGGGGCTGGAAGACATTCAGTACTTC. The full variable domain, in which reference TRBV5-1 and TRBJ2-4 provide the parts outside the CDR3, is KAGVTQTPRYLIKTRGQQVTLSCSPISGHRSVSWYQQTPGQGLQFLFEYFSETQRNKGNFPGRFSGRQFSNSRSEMNVSTLELGDSALYLCASSLDRGLEDIQYFGAGTRLSVL.

The chain joins TRBV28 to TRBJ1-2, with a possible D match to TRBD1 (5 bases). The germline gives CDR1 MDHEN, CDR2 SYDVKM. V was shortened by 4 bases and J by 6 bases, with 15 bases between the two germline ends. This CDR3 is built from 14 residues. CDR3 DNA sequence: TGTGCCAGCAGTTGGGGGACTCCCTCGGATGGCTACACCTTC. Amino acid sequence: CASSWGTPSDGYTF.

This clone was observed a single time. The chain's CDR3 is CASSEAGVAGELFF. The CDR3 nucleotides read TGTGCCAGCAGTGAAGCGGGAGTCGCCGGGGAGCTGTTTTTT. V is TRBV28 and J is TRBJ2-2; 8 bases are shared with TRBD2. The CDR3 length is 14 residues. From germline, CDR1 is MDHEN and CDR2 SYDVKM. Losses at the gene ends were 5 bases for V and 6 bases for J; bases not matched to a gene: 5.

The chain is built from TRBV6-5 and TRBJ1-2, with D uncertain. Germline assignment: CDR1 MNHEY and CDR2 SVGAGI. The CDR3 sequence is 16 residues long. V was pared by 3 bases and J by 7 bases, with 21 bases between. The CDR3, as DNA: TGTGCCAGCAGTTATAAGTTTTCGGTTCTCGGGTTTGGCTACACCTTC. This gives the protein CASSYKFSVLGFGYTF.

The chain is built from TRBV9 and TRBJ1-2; TRBD1 aligns across 9 bases. The germline V gene has CDR1 SGDLS and CDR2 YYNGEE. J gave up 2 bases and V 6 bases, and 8 bases lay outside the gene matches. This CDR3 is 15 amino acids long. CDR3 in amino acids: CASNRPGQGNYGYTF. CDR3 sequence (DNA): TGTGCCAGCAACAGGCCGGGACAGGGAAACTATGGCTACACCTTC.

The V and J genes are TRBV29-1 and TRBJ2-1; 9 positions match TRBD2. V was pared by 3 bases and J by 6 bases, with 3 bases of the junction left unmatched. Germline-derived CDR1 and CDR2 are SQVTM and ANQGSEA. The CDR3 covers 13 residues. CDR3 DNA sequence: TGCAGCGTTGAGATAGCGGGAGTCAATGAGCAGTTCTTC. Translating it yields CSVEIAGVNEQFF.

The rearrangement links TRBV29-1 to TRBJ1-2, with D maybe TRBD1 (6 bases). The CDR3 has 14 amino acids. CDR1 and CDR2 (germline): SQVTM, ANQGSEA. Trimming pared 4 bases from V and 1 base from J, leaving 13 bases between. CDR3 coding DNA: TGCAGCGTTGGCGACTGGGACATTAACTATGGCTACACCTTC. This encodes CSVGDWDINYGYTF. Complete variable domain (other parts from reference TRBV29-1 and TRBJ1-2): SAVISQKPSRDICQRGTSLTIQCQVDSQVTMMFWYRQQPGQSLTLIATANQGSEATYESGFVIDKFPISRPNLTFSTLTVSNMSPEDSSIYLCSVGDWDINYGYTFGSGTRLTVV.

This clone was seen a handful of times. The chain recombines TRBV6-6 with TRBJ2-5; D unclear. CDR1 and CDR2 (germline): MNHNY, SVGAGI (reference sequence). V was shortened by 2 bases and J by 3 bases, with 4 bases between the two germline ends. The CDR3 extends over 12 amino acids. This CDR3 reads CASSYSEETQYF. The CDR3 coding sequence is TGTGCCAGCAGTTACAGCGAAGAGACCCAGTACTTC.